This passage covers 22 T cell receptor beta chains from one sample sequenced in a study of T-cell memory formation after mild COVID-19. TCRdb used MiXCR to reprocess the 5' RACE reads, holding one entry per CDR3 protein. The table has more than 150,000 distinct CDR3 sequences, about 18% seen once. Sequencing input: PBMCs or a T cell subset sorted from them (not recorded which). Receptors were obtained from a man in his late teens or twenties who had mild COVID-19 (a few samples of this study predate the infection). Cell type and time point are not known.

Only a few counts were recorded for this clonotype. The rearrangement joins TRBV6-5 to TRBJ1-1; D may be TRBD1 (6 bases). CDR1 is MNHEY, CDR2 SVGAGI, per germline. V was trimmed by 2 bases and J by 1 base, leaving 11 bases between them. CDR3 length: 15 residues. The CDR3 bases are TGTGCCAGCAGTTACGGGGGCGCGGGGAACACTGAAGCTTTCTTT. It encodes CASSYGGAGNTEAFF.

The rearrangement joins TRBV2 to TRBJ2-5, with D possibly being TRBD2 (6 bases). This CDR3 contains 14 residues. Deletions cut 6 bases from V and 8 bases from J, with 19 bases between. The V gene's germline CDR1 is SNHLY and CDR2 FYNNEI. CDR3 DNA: TGTGCCAGCAGGGAGACTAGTTTCGGGGGTACCCAGTACTTC. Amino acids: CASRETSFGGTQYF.

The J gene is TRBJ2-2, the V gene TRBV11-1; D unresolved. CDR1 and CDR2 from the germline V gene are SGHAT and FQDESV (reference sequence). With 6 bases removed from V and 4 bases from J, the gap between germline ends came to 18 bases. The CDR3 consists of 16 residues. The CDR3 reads CASRIQTWGVTGELFF. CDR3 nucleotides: TGTGCCAGCAGAATCCAAACCTGGGGTGTCACCGGGGAGCTGTTTTTT.

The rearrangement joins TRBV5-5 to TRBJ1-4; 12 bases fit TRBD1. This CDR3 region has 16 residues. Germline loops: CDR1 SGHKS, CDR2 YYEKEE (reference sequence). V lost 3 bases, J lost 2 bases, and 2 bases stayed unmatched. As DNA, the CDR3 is TGTGCCAGCAGCTGGGACAGGGGGCGTACTAATGAAAAACTGTTTTTT. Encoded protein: CASSWDRGRTNEKLFF.

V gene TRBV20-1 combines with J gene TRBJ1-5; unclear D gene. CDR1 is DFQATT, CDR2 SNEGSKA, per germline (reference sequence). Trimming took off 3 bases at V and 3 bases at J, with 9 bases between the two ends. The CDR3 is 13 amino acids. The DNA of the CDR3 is TGCAGTGCTAGTTGGTCACCCAATCAGCCCCAGCATTTT. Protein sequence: CSASWSPNQPQHF.

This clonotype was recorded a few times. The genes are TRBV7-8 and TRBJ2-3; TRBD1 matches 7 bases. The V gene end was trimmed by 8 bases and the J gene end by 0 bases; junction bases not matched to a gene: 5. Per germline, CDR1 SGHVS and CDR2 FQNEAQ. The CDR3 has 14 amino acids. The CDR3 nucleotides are TGTGCCAGCTCGGACAGGACTAGCACAGATACGCAGTATTTT. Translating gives CASSDRTSTDTQYF.

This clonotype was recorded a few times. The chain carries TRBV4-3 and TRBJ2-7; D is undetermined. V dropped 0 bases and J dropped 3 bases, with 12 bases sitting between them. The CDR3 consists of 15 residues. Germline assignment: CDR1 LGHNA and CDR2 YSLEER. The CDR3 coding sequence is TGCGCCAGCAGCCAAGATAGGCAGGCCGTCTACGAGCAGTACTTC. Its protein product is CASSQDRQAVYEQYF.

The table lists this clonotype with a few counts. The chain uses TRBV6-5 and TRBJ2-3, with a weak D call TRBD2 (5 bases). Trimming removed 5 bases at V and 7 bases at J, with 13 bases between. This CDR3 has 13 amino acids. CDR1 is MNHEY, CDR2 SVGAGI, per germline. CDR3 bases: TGTGCCAGCAGTGACCGACCCGGGAATACGCAGTATTTT. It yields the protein CASSDRPGNTQYF.

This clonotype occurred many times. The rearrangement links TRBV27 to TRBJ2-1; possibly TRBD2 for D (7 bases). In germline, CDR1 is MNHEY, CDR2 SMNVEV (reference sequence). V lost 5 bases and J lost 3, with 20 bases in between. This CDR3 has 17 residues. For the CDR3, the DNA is TGTGCCAGCAGTCAATCTTTGGGGGGGGCCGTCTACAATGAGCAGTTCTTC. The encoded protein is CASSQSLGGAVYNEQFF.

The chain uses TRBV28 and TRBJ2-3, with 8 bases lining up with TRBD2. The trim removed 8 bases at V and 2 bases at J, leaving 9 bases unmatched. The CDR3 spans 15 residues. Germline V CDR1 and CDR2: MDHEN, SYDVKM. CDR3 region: CASSSGGRVTDTQYF. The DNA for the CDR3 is TGTGCCAGCTCATCGGGGGGGCGAGTCACAGATACGCAGTATTTT.

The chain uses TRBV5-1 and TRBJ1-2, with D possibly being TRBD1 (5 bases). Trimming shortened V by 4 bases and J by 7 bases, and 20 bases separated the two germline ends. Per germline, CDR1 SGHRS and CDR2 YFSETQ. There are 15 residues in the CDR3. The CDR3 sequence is CASSIATQGRSGYTF. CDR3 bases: TGCGCCAGCAGCATCGCCACTCAGGGAAGGAGTGGCTACACCTTC.

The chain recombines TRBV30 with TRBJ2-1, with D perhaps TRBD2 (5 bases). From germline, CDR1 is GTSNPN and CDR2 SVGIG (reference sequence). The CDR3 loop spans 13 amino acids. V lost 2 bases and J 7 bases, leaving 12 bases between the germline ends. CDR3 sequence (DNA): TGTGCCTGGAGTACTGGCCGAGGGAATGAGCAGTTCTTC. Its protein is CAWSTGRGNEQFF.

The CDR3 DNA sequence: TGCGCCAGCAGCTTCCAGGGGGTCTCCACCGGGGAGCTGTTTTTT. As protein: CASSFQGVSTGELFF. The V and J genes are TRBV5-1 and TRBJ2-2, with 7 bases that match TRBD1. The CDR3 extends over 15 amino acids. CDR1 and CDR2 (germline): SGHRS, YFSETQ. V lost 2 bases, J lost 4 bases, and 5 bases stayed unmatched.

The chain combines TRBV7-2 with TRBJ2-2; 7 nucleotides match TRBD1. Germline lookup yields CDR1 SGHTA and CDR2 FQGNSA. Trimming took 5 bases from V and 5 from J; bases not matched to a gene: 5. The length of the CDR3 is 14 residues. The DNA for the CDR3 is TGTGCCAGCAGCGCTAGGGGGCGGACCGGGGAGCTGTTTTTT. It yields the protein CASSARGRTGELFF.

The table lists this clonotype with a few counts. The CDR3 bases are TGTGCCAGCAGAAAGACAGGACCCCAAGAGACCCAGTACTTC. As protein: CASRKTGPQETQYF. The chain recombines TRBV7-9 with TRBJ2-5, with D possibly matching TRBD1 (6 bases). V lost 6 bases and J lost 1, with 12 bases in between. The CDR3 spans 14 residues. The germline V gene has CDR1 SEHNR and CDR2 FQNEAQ (reference sequence).

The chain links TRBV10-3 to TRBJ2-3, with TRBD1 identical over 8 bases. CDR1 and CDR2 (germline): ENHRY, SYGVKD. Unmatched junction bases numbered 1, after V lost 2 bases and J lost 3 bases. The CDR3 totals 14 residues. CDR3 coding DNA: TGTGCCATCAGTGAGCGGGACAGGACAGATACGCAGTATTTT. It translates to CAISERDRTDTQYF.

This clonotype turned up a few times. CDR3 region: CASSQTGFGTEAFF. CDR3 in DNA: TGTGCCAGCAGTCAGACGGGTTTTGGCACTGAAGCTTTCTTT. The chain carries TRBV7-3 and TRBJ1-1; D ambiguous. Germline CDR1 SGHTA, CDR2 FQGTGA. The CDR3 extends over 14 amino acids. Trimming shortened V by 6 bases and J by 4 bases, and 15 bases separated the two germline ends.

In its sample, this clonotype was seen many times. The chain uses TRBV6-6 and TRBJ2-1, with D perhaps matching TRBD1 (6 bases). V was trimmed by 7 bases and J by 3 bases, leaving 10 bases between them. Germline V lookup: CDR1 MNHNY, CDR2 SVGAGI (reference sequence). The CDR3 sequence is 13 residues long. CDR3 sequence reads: CASTQGYYNEQFF. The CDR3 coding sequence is TGTGCCAGCACACAGGGATACTACAATGAGCAGTTCTTC.

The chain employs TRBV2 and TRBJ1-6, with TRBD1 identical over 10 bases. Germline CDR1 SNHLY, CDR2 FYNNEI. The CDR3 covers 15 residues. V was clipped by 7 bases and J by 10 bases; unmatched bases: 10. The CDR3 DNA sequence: TGTGCCAGCACAACTAGGGACAGGGGCGACTCACCCCTCCACTTT. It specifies CASTTRDRGDSPLHF.

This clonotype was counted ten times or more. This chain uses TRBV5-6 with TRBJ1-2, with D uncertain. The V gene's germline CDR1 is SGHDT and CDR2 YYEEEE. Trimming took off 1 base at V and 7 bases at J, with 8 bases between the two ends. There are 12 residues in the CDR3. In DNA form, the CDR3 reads TGTGCCAGCAGCTTGTGGGAAAGTGGCTACACCTTC. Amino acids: CASSLWESGYTF.

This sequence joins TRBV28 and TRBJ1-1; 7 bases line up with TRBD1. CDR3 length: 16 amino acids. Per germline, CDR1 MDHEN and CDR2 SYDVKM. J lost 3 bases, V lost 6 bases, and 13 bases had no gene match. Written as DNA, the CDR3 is TGTGCCAGCAGCCCTGCCCCGGGACAGATTCACACTGAAGCTTTCTTT. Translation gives CASSPAPGQIHTEAFF.

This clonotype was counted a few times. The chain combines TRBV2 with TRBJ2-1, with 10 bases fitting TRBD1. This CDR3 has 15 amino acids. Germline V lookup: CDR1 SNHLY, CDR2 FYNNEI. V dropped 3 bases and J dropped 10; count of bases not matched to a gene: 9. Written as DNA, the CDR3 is TGTGCCAGCAGTGAGAGGACAGGGGGGCGCAGAGAGCAGTTCTTC. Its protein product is CASSERTGGRREQFF.